The 3 T cell receptor beta chains below all came from one sample that was sequenced in a study of blood T cell repertoires in COVID-19. The assay was immunoSEQ multiplex PCR, and TCRdb's table has in-frame clones only and misses some. The table lists around 380,000 clones, roughly 86% of them singletons. The sequencing input was peripheral blood. All receptors come from a human donor with acute or convalescent COVID-19. The donor label of this sample is uncertain.

The chain employs TRBV14 and TRBJ1-4, with a weak D call TRBD1 (6 bases). Germline assignment: CDR1 SGHDN and CDR2 FVKESK. V lost 0 bases and J lost 8, with 13 bases in between. This CDR3 has 15 amino acids. CDR3 sequence: CASSQELGAGEKLFF. The CDR3 DNA follows: TGTGCCAGCAGCCAAGAATTGGGGGCCGGAGAAAAACTGTTTTTT.

This clone showed up just a few times. The J gene is TRBJ1-1, the V gene TRBV5-1; 7 nucleotides agree with TRBD1. V shed 0 bases and J 5 bases; nucleotides not matched to a gene: 7. The CDR3 spans 15 residues. The germline V gene encodes CDR1 SGHRS and CDR2 YFSETQ. CDR3 in DNA: TGCGCCAGCAGCTTGGCCGAGGGGGCTGGTACTGAAGCTTTCTTT. This sequence encodes CASSLAEGAGTEAFF.

This clone was observed at least ten times. In the same sample, other DNA sequences code for this CDR3. The chain uses TRBV7-8 and TRBJ1-1; TRBD1 aligns across 7 bases. The germline V gene has CDR1 SGHVS and CDR2 FQNEAQ. This CDR3 has 14 amino acids. V shed 6 bases, J shed 2 bases, and the junction held 6 bases outside the gene matches. In DNA, the CDR3 is TGTGCCAGCAGGCCGGGACAGCTAAACACTGAAGCTTTCTTT. The encoded protein is CASRPGQLNTEAFF.